This T cell receptor (beta chain) was sequenced during a study of blood T cell repertoires in COVID-19. About the study: PBMCs, B-cell-depleted T cells, or T cells provided the cDNA or gDNA that made up the material.

Methods used by the authors: Estimation of nucleated cell counts was performed using reference gene primer amplification. Generated by immunoSEQ multiplex PCR, the TCRdb table keeps only in-frame clones and is missing some. V and J calls and clone size are given by that table; D and trimming were obtained from the DNA. The sample shows about 76,000 clones, 88% of them seen only once. Trimming removed 5 bases from V and 4 bases from J, with 12 bases in between. The CDR3 has 14 amino acids. CDR1 and CDR2 (germline): KGHDR, SFDVKD. The specimen sequenced was peripheral blood. The receptor was isolated from a man between 45 and 60 years old with active COVID-19. J is TRBJ2-3 and V is TRBV24-1, with D possibly being TRBD1 (5 bases). CDR3 sequence reads: CATSVARAPDTQYF. The DNA of the CDR3 is TGTGCCACCAGTGTGGCCAGGGCCCCAGATACGCAGTATTTT.